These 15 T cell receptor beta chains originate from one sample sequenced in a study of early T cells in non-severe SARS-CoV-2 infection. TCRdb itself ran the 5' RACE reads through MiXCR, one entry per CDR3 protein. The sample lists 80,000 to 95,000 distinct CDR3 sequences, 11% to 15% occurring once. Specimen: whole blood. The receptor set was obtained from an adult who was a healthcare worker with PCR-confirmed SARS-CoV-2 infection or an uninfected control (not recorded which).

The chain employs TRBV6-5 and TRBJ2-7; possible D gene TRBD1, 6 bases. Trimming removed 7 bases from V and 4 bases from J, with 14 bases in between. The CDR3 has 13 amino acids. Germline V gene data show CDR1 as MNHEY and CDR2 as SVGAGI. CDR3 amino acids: CASTRTGWYEQYF. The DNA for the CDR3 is TGTGCCAGCACCCGAACAGGGTGGTACGAGCAGTACTTC.

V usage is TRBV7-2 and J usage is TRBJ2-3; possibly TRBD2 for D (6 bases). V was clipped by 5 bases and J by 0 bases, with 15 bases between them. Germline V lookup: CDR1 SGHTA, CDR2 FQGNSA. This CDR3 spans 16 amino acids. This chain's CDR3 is CASSPRDGKSTDTQYF. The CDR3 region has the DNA TGTGCCAGCAGCCCGCGGGACGGGAAGAGCACAGATACGCAGTATTTT.

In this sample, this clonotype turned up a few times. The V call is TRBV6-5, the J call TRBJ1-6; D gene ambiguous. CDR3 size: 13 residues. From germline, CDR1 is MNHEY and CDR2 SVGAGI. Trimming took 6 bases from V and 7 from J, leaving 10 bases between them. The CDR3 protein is CASRRSKNSPLHF. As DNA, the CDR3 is TGTGCCAGCAGGAGGTCCAAAAATTCACCCCTCCACTTT.

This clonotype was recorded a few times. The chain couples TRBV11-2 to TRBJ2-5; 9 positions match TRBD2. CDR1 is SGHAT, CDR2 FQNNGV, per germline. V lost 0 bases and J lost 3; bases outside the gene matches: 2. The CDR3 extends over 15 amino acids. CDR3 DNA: TGTGCCAGCAGCTTAGAGTCTAGCGGGGAAGAGACCCAGTACTTC. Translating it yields CASSLESSGEETQYF.

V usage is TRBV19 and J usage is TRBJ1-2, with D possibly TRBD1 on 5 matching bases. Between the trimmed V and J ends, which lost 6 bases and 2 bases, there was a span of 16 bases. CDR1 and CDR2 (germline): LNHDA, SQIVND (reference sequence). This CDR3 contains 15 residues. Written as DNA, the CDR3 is TGTGCCAGTAGAACTCAAGTTGACAGAAACTATGGCTACACCTTC. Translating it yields CASRTQVDRNYGYTF.

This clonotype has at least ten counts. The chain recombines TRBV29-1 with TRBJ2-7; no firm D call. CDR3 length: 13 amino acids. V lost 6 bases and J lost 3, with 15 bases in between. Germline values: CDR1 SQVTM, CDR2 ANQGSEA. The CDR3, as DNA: TGCAGCGTCCGTCTCCTCCTAAACTACGAGCAGTACTTC. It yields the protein CSVRLLLNYEQYF.

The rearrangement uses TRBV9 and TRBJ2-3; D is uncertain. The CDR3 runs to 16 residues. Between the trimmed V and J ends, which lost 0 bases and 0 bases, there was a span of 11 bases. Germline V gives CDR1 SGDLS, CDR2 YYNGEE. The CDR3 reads CASSVVVLTSTDTQYF. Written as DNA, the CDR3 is TGTGCCAGCAGCGTAGTGGTTCTGACTAGCACAGATACGCAGTATTTT.

CDR3 sequence: CASTDPGQSPYEQYF. The CDR3 coding sequence is TGTGCCAGCACTGACCCGGGGCAGAGTCCCTACGAGCAGTACTTC. This sequence joins TRBV2 and TRBJ2-7, with D perhaps TRBD1 or TRBD2 (5 bases each). Germline CDR1 reads SNHLY; CDR2 reads FYNNEI. The CDR3 extends over 15 amino acids. V shed 7 bases and J shed 2 bases, with 18 bases lying between them.

This CDR3 is CASSWIVETQYF. In DNA form, the CDR3 reads TGTGCCAGCAGCTGGATAGTAGAGACCCAGTACTTC. The rearrangement uses TRBV7-8 and TRBJ2-5; D uncertain. Germline loops: CDR1 SGHVS, CDR2 FQNEAQ. V lost 4 bases to trimming and J lost 4 bases, with 7 bases between them. The CDR3 is made up of 12 amino acids. Together with reference TRBV7-8 and TRBJ2-5, the CDR3 gives the full variable domain: GAGVSQSPRYKVAKRGQDVALRCDPISGHVSLFWYQQALGQGPEFLTYFQNEAQLDKSGLPSDRFFAERPEGSVSTLKIQRTQQEDSAVYLCASSWIVETQYFGPGTRLLVL.

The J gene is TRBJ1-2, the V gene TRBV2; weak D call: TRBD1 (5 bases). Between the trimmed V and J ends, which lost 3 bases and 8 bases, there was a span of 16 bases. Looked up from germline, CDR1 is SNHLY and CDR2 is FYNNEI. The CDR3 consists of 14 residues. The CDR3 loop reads CASSEIRGTAGYTF. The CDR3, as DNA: TGTGCCAGCAGTGAGATACGGGGGACGGCAGGCTACACCTTC.

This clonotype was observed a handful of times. CDR3 in amino acids: CATTRGGTHTGELFF. In nucleotides, the CDR3 is TGTGCCACCACCCGGGGTGGGACACACACCGGGGAGCTGTTTTTT. The chain joins TRBV24-1 to TRBJ2-2; D possibly corresponds to TRBD1 (6 bases). The germline V gene encodes CDR1 KGHDR and CDR2 SFDVKD. The CDR3 spans 15 residues. Trimming took off 8 bases at V and 3 bases at J, with 15 bases between the two ends.

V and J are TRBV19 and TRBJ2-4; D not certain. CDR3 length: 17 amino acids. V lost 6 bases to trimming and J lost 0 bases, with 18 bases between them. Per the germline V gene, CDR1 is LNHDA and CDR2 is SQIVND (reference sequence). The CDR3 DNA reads TGTGCCAGTAGCCGTGGAGAAGGGTCCCTAGCCAAAAACATTCAGTACTTC. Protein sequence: CASSRGEGSLAKNIQYF.

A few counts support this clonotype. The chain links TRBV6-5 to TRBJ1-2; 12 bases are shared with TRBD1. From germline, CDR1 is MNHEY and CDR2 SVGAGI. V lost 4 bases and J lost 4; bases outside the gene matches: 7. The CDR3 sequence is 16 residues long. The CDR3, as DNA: TGTGCCAGCAGTTCCCCCGGGACAGGGGGCGGCTATGGCTACACCTTC. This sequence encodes CASSSPGTGGGYGYTF.

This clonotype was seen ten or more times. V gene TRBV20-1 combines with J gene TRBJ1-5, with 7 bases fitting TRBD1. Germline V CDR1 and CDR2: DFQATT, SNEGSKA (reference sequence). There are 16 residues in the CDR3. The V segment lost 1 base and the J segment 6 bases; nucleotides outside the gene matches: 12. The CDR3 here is CSARGETGRFSQPQHF. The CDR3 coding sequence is TGCAGTGCTAGAGGGGAGACAGGGCGGTTCTCTCAGCCCCAGCATTTT.

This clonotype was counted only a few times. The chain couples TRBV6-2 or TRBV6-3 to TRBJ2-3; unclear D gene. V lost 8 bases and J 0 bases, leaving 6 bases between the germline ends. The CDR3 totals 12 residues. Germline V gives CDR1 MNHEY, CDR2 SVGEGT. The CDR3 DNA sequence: TGTGCCAGCCGTGAGAGCACAGATACGCAGTATTTT. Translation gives CASRESTDTQYF.